These T cell receptor beta chains were read from a single sample in a study of T-cell reconstitution after alpha-beta-depleted transplantation in children. TCRdb passed the PCR reads through MiXCR, listing each CDR3 protein once. The repertoire has a few hundred thousand distinct CDR3 sequences, approximately 10% of them found once; the top ten carry 2.4%. Sequencing used PBMCs from the stem cell graft donor, obtained from the stem cell graft. Receptors originate from a human donor who donated a stem cell graft to a child with acute lymphoblastic leukemia. Each CDR3 is given with its conserved first and last residue. A D gene is named only where the DNA matches it firmly. Clone size is given for some rows only: seen once, a few or many times, or a class if the clone is expanded.

D gene	V gene	clone size	J gene	CDR3 DNA	CDR3 protein
-	TRBV5-1	-	TRBJ1-4	TGCGCCAGCAGCTCCCAGGGAGGGAGAAGTGAAAAACTGTTTTTT	CASSSQGGRSEKLFF
-	TRBV28	-	TRBJ2-7	TGTGCCAGCAGACCTGCGGGGATTGGGGAGCAGTACTTC	CASRPAGIGEQYF
-	TRBV30	few	TRBJ2-7	TGTGCCTGGAGTGTTCTTCACGAGCAGTACTTC	CAWSVLHEQYF
TRBD1	TRBV5-1	-	TRBJ1-1	TGCGCCAGCAGCTTGGAAACAGGGGCCGGAACTGAAGCTTTCTTT	CASSLETGAGTEAFF
-	TRBV2	-	TRBJ2-5	TGTGCCAGCAGGAGAGGGACTGCCCTGGACAAGGGGACCCAGTACTTC	CASRRGTALDKGTQYF
TRBD2	TRBV5-1	few	TRBJ2-5	TGCGCCAGCGCTGCAGGGGGACTAGCGGGAACCCAGCAGGAGACCCAGTACTTC	CASAAGGLAGTQQETQYF
-	TRBV21-1	many	TRBJ2-1	TGTGCCAGCAGCTGCAGTATTTGTGGCAATGAGCAGTTCTTC	CASSCSICGNEQFF
TRBD1	TRBV7-2	-	TRBJ2-5	TGTGCCAGCAGCTTAGGACCGGGACAGGCGGAAGAGACCCAGTACTTC	CASSLGPGQAEETQYF
TRBD2	TRBV27	many	TRBJ2-1	TGTGCCAGCAGCAGGACTAGCGGCATGTACAATGAGCAGTTCTTC	CASSRTSGMYNEQFF
-	TRBV5-6	few	TRBJ2-1	TGTGCCAGCAGGAGGCCAGGTGAGCAGTTCTTC	CASRRPGEQFF
-	TRBV7-9	many	TRBJ2-1	TGTGCCAGCAGCTCCCGTCGGAATGAGCAGTTCTTC	CASSSRRNEQFF
-	TRBV11-2	-	TRBJ2-2	TGTGCCAGCAGCGCAGCTCGACTAGTCGGGGAGCTGTTTTTT	CASSAARLVGELFF
TRBD2	TRBV7-3	few	TRBJ2-3	TGTGCCAGCAGCAAGACTAGCGGGAGTGCAGATACGCAGTATTTT	CASSKTSGSADTQYF
TRBD2	TRBV20-1	few	TRBJ2-3	TGCAGTGCTAGAGATCGGCGGGAGGGCACAGATACGCAGTATTTT	CSARDRREGTDTQYF
-	TRBV28	few	TRBJ1-1	TGTGCCAGCAGTTTAACGAACAGGGATGTTTGGTGGACTGAAGCTTTCTTT	CASSLTNRDVWWTEAFF
TRBD2	TRBV5-1	many	TRBJ2-3	TGCGCCAGCAGGAGGCGGGAGGGGACAGATACGCAGTATTTT	CASRRREGTDTQYF
-	TRBV5-1	many	TRBJ2-5	TGCGCCAGCAGCTTCGAGCCTAAGGGGACCCAGTACTTC	CASSFEPKGTQYF
TRBD2	TRBV7-2	few	TRBJ2-2	TGTGCCAGCAGCTTTGGGTCTAGCGGAGCTTACACCGGGGAGCTGTTTTTT	CASSFGSSGAYTGELFF
-	TRBV7-6	once	TRBJ2-3	TGTGCCAGCAGCCGTCGGGCGGACTCTAGCACAGATACGCAGTATTTT	CASSRRADSSTDTQYF
-	TRBV12-3/TRBV12-4	-	TRBJ2-7	TGTGCCAGCAGTTTTCTCATCTACGAGCAGTACTTC	CASSFLIYEQYF
TRBD1	TRBV12-3/TRBV12-4	many	TRBJ1-1	TGTGCCAGCAGTTCTCTACCGGGACAGGGGAACACTGAAGCTTTCTTT	CASSSLPGQGNTEAFF
TRBD1	TRBV29-1	many	TRBJ2-1	TGCAGCGGGGGACAGGGGAGCTCCTACAATGAGCAGTTCTTC	CSGGQGSSYNEQFF
-	TRBV4-1	-	TRBJ2-1	TGCGCCAGCAGGGGTAGACCCTCCTACAATGAGCAGTTCTTC	CASRGRPSYNEQFF